Below are 25 T cell receptor beta chains sequenced from a single sample in a study of blood T cell repertoires in COVID-19. TCRdb's copy holds only in-frame clones and misses some; the assay was immunoSEQ multiplex PCR. The sample holds about 81,000 clones, 86% seen once. The source material was peripheral blood. These receptors were collected from a human donor in a cohort sampled during active COVID-19.

The CDR3 protein is CASSIRGSNYGYTF. DNA of the CDR3: TGTGCCAGTAGTATAAGGGGTTCCAACTATGGCTACACCTTC. The genes are TRBV19 and TRBJ1-2, with a tentative D call TRBD1 (5 bases). V was shortened by 2 bases and J by 2 bases, with 9 bases between the two germline ends. CDR3 length: 14 residues. Looked up from germline, CDR1 is LNHDA and CDR2 is SQIVND (reference sequence).

The CDR3 sequence is CASRAGAYSGNTIYF. CDR3 nucleotide sequence: TGTGCCAGTCGTGCGGGGGCCTACTCTGGAAACACCATATATTTT. The chain combines TRBV6-5 with TRBJ1-3; D might be TRBD1 (6 bases). This CDR3 is built from 15 residues. V was trimmed by 9 bases and J by 0 bases, leaving 15 bases between them. Germline V CDR1 and CDR2: MNHEY, SVGAGI.

The CDR3 region is CASSPRTVPWDTQYF. The CDR3 DNA reads as TGTGCCAGCAGCCCCCGGACAGTGCCATGGGATACGCAGTATTTT. The chain is built from TRBV7-2 and TRBJ2-3; D may be TRBD1 (6 bases). Germline CDR1 reads SGHTA; CDR2 reads FQGNSA. The CDR3 covers 15 residues. Trimming took 5 bases from V and 6 from J, leaving 18 bases between them. The whole variable domain, filled in from reference TRBV7-2 and TRBJ2-3, reads GAGVSQSPSNKVTEKGKDVELRCDPISGHTALYWYRQSLGQGLEFLIYFQGNSAPDKSGLPSDRFSAERTGGSVSTLTIQRTQQEDSAVYLCASSPRTVPWDTQYFGPGTRLTVL.

DNA of the CDR3: TGTGCCAGCAGCTTGGGGCAGGGAATCCCCTTTGGCTACACCTTC. Encoded protein: CASSLGQGIPFGYTF. The genes are TRBV5-4 and TRBJ1-2; tentative D call: TRBD1 (5 bases). Germline V gives CDR1 SGHNT, CDR2 YYREEE (reference sequence). The V end lost 0 bases, the J end lost 7 bases, and 16 bases lay between the germline ends. The CDR3 has 15 residues.

The chain joins TRBV12-3 or TRBV12-4 to TRBJ2-1; TRBD1 might be the D (5 bases). There are 13 residues in the CDR3. The V end lost 4 bases, the J end lost 6 bases, and 10 bases lay between the germline ends. For the CDR3, the DNA is TGTGCCAGCAGTTCGACAGTTACCAATGAGCAGTTCTTC. This gives the protein CASSSTVTNEQFF.

The V and J genes are TRBV11-3 and TRBJ2-1; 9 bases are shared with TRBD1. Germline trimming cut 5 bases from V and 8 bases from J; bases unmatched to any gene: 7. The CDR3 is 14 amino acids. Germline V gene lookup returns CDR1 SGHNT and CDR2 YENEEA. This CDR3 reads CASSPGRQGDEQFF. The CDR3 DNA sequence: TGTGCCAGCAGCCCGGGGCGACAGGGGGATGAGCAGTTCTTC.

This rearrangement joins TRBV5-8 to TRBJ1-2; TRBD1 aligns across 7 bases. Germline assignment: CDR1 SGHTS and CDR2 YDEGEE. V trimming: 4 bases; J trimming: 4 bases; junction bases outside the gene matches: 4. The CDR3 consists of 13 residues. The chain's CDR3 is CASSTDRIYGYTF. CDR3 bases: TGTGCCAGCAGCACGGACAGGATCTATGGCTACACCTTC. Full variable domain (missing parts from reference TRBV5-8 and TRBJ1-2): EAGVTQSPTHLIKTRGQQATLRCSPISGHTSVYWYQQALGLGLQFLLWYDEGEERNRGNFPPRFSGRQFPNYSSELNVNALELEDSALYLCASSTDRIYGYTFGSGTRLTVV.

This clone was detected a few times. The chain combines TRBV19 with TRBJ2-7; D call uncertain. This CDR3 spans 14 amino acids. CDR1 and CDR2 from the germline V gene are LNHDA and SQIVND (reference sequence). With 3 bases removed from V and 3 bases from J, the gap between germline ends came to 12 bases. The CDR3, as DNA: TGTGCCAGTAGTATTACAGATAACTTCTACGAGCAGTACTTC. Translating it yields CASSITDNFYEQYF.

This chain links TRBV7-8 with TRBJ2-7; a weak D match, TRBD1 (5 bases). Germline-derived CDR1 and CDR2 are SGHVS and FQNEAQ. V lost 0 bases and J lost 0, with 12 bases in between. The CDR3 is made up of 16 amino acids. The DNA for the CDR3 is TGTGCCAGCAGCTTAGCGCAGTGGGGCAGCTCCTACGAGCAGTACTTC. It specifies CASSLAQWGSSYEQYF.

The rearrangement joins TRBV7-9 to TRBJ2-7; 8 nucleotides line up with TRBD1. The trim removed 5 bases at V and 7 bases at J, leaving 10 bases unmatched. This CDR3 has 14 amino acids. Germline V gene lookup returns CDR1 SEHNR and CDR2 FQNEAQ (reference sequence). The DNA of the CDR3 is TGTGCCAGCAGCGGGCCGGACAGGGCTGGGGAGCAGTACTTC. Amino acids: CASSGPDRAGEQYF.

The rearrangement joins TRBV10-3 to TRBJ1-5; D is perhaps TRBD1 (5 bases). The CDR3 consists of 13 residues. The ends were cut back, 3 bases at V and 3 bases at J, with 6 bases in the middle. The germline CDR1 and CDR2 sequences are ENHRY and SYGVKD. The CDR3, as DNA: TGTGCCATCAGTGACAGGGCCAATCAGCCCCAGCATTTT. It yields the protein CAISDRANQPQHF.

Only one count was recorded for this clone. The J gene is TRBJ2-7, the V gene TRBV5-1; D may be TRBD2 (5 bases). The CDR3 sequence is 14 residues long. V was trimmed by 8 bases and J by 6 bases, leaving 21 bases between them. Per germline, CDR1 SGHRS and CDR2 YFSETQ. DNA for the CDR3: TGCGCCAGTACCTCTTTAACGTCGGGGAGCGAGCAGTACTTC. It encodes CASTSLTSGSEQYF.

This clone was found once. The chain combines TRBV29-1 with TRBJ2-3; D perhaps matches TRBD2 (6 bases). The CDR3 runs to 13 residues. CDR1 is SQVTM, CDR2 ANQGSEA, per germline. The V and J ends lost 8 bases and 0 bases respectively, with 12 bases between them. This CDR3 is CSMGLASTDTQYF. In DNA, the CDR3 is TGCAGCATGGGACTGGCAAGCACAGATACGCAGTATTTT.

V usage is TRBV5-1 and J usage is TRBJ2-2; D may be TRBD1 (6 bases). CDR3 size: 14 residues. Looked up from germline, CDR1 is SGHRS and CDR2 is YFSETQ. The V end was cut by 3 bases, the J end by 4 bases, with 10 bases between. The CDR3 DNA follows: TGCGCCAGCAGCTCAGGGACACCCACCGGGGAGCTGTTTTTT. Translation: CASSSGTPTGELFF.

The CDR3 DNA reads as TGTGCCAGCAGCCCAGTGGCCAGTACAGATACGCAGTATTTT. It translates to CASSPVASTDTQYF. The gene calls are TRBV7-2 and TRBJ2-3; D not certain. The germline V gene encodes CDR1 SGHTA and CDR2 FQGNSA. Trimming removed 5 bases at V and 3 bases at J, with 12 bases between. This CDR3 region has 14 residues.

The table lists this clone with a few counts. The V gene is TRBV7-9, the J gene TRBJ1-4; TRBD1 agrees at 9 bases. The CDR3 is 15 residues long. The germline V gene encodes CDR1 SEHNR and CDR2 FQNEAQ (reference sequence). V was pared by 2 bases and J by 7 bases, with 5 bases of the junction left unmatched. CDR3 residues: CASSLRTGGVEKLFF. CDR3 nucleotides: TGTGCCAGCAGCTTACGCACAGGGGGCGTTGAAAAACTGTTTTTT.

The chain combines TRBV19 with TRBJ1-1; TRBD1 is a possible D gene (6 bases). CDR1 is LNHDA, CDR2 SQIVND, per germline (reference sequence). The ends were cut back, 5 bases at V and 1 base at J, with 11 bases in the middle. The CDR3 covers 14 residues. The CDR3 bases are TGTGCCAGTAGTTCCCGGACAGAGAACACTGAAGCTTTCTTT. It yields the protein CASSSRTENTEAFF.

The V and J genes are TRBV6-2 or TRBV6-3 and TRBJ2-3; D is ambiguous. The V gene's germline CDR1 is MNHEY and CDR2 SVGEGT. Trimming cost V 5 bases and J 5 bases, with 14 bases left between them. The CDR3 has 14 residues. CDR3 bases: TGTGCCAGCAGTAGGATATCGGGTGTAGATACGCAGTATTTT. Protein product: CASSRISGVDTQYF.

The chain carries TRBV7-8 and TRBJ2-5; 7 nucleotides agree with TRBD2. CDR1 is SGHVS and CDR2 is FQNEAQ in the germline V gene. V was pared by 5 bases and J by 4 bases, with 10 bases of the junction left unmatched. CDR3 length: 15 residues. As DNA, the CDR3 is TGTGCCAGCAGCGTACTTAGCGGGTTAGGAGAGACCCAGTACTTC. Amino acids: CASSVLSGLGETQYF. Full variable domain (outside the CDR3, taken from reference TRBV7-8 and TRBJ2-5): GAGVSQSPRYKVAKRGQDVALRCDPISGHVSLFWYQQALGQGPEFLTYFQNEAQLDKSGLPSDRFFAERPEGSVSTLKIQRTQQEDSAVYLCASSVLSGLGETQYFGPGTRLLVL.

The chain couples TRBV10-3 to TRBJ2-5; 10 bases match TRBD2. CDR1 is ENHRY, CDR2 SYGVKD, per germline. V lost 0 bases, J lost 0 bases, and 1 base stayed unmatched. The CDR3 runs to 16 residues. CDR3 sequence: CAISESTSGHQETQYF. CDR3 DNA: TGTGCCATCAGTGAGTCGACTAGCGGGCACCAAGAGACCCAGTACTTC.

V is TRBV2 and J is TRBJ2-1; 10 bases align to TRBD1. V gave up 4 bases and J gave up 0 bases; unmatched junction bases: 0. The CDR3 contains 15 residues. Germline CDR1 reads SNHLY; CDR2 reads FYNNEI. As DNA, the CDR3 is TGTGCCAGCAGTGGGGACAGGGGCTCCTACAATGAGCAGTTCTTC. This codes for CASSGDRGSYNEQFF.

The chain couples TRBV19 to TRBJ1-6; D remains ambiguous. Germline CDR1 and CDR2: LNHDA and SQIVND (reference sequence). The CDR3 loop spans 15 amino acids. Trimming shortened V by 1 base and J by 8 bases, and 12 bases separated the two germline ends. The CDR3 DNA is TGTGCCAGTAGTATAGGTCGAACACCTTATTCACCCCTCCACTTT. Protein sequence: CASSIGRTPYSPLHF.

The chain uses TRBV5-4 and TRBJ1-2, with TRBD1 matching 7 bases. This CDR3 spans 14 amino acids. The junction had 6 bases not matched to a gene; V was cut back by 0 bases and J by 7 bases. Germline loops: CDR1 SGHNT, CDR2 YYREEE (reference sequence). The DNA for the CDR3 is TGTGCCAGCAGCTTGGATAGGGGGCGCGGTGGCTACACCTTC. Residues: CASSLDRGRGGYTF.

The V call is TRBV20-1, the J call TRBJ2-7, with TRBD2 as a possible D gene (5 bases). Per the germline V gene, CDR1 is DFQATT and CDR2 is SNEGSKA (reference sequence). Trimming stripped 3 bases from V and 1 base from J, with 10 bases between. This CDR3 has 13 amino acids. CDR3: CSASLALSYEQYF. The DNA for the CDR3 is TGCAGTGCTAGTTTAGCGCTTTCCTACGAGCAGTACTTC.

The count of this clone is one. This chain joins TRBV27 and TRBJ1-6; TRBD1 agrees at 8 bases. CDR3 length: 13 amino acids. Germline lookup yields CDR1 MNHEY and CDR2 SMNVEV (reference sequence). Trimming cost V 3 bases and J 12 bases; bases outside gene matches: 4. CDR3 protein: CASSLRTGLPLHF. The CDR3 DNA reads as TGTGCCAGCAGTTTGAGGACAGGGTTACCCCTCCACTTT.